Listed below are T cell receptor beta chains from one sample, sequenced in a study of HIV-infected patients and healthy controls. MiXCR, run by TCRdb on the 5' RACE reads, gives a single entry per CDR3 protein. The data contain about 6,000 distinct CDR3 sequences, 10% of them seen just once; the ten biggest clones take up around an eighth. The material sequenced was blood, taken before antiretroviral therapy. The receptors were gathered from an adult with HIV infection. The CDR3 runs from the conserved cysteine through the conserved F or W. The order of the fields is V gene, clone size, J gene, D gene, CDR3 DNA, CDR3 protein. D genes are given only for firm matches. Only part of the rows carry a size: once, few, many, or a class if the clone is expanded.

>TRBV6-4|-|TRBJ2-3|TRBD2
TGTGCCAGCAGTGACTCCGGGACTAGCGGCACAGATACGCAGTATTTT
CASSDSGTSGTDTQYF
>TRBV2|medium-sized|TRBJ1-3|-
TGTGCCAGCAACCGACAGACCAGCTCTGGAAACACCATATATTTT
CASNRQTSSGNTIYF
>TRBV6-5|medium-sized|TRBJ1-2|-
TGTGCCAGCACCCCGGGCGCTAGGGTCTTC
CASTPGARVF
>TRBV27|few|TRBJ1-4|-
TGTGCCAGCAAAACACTCACGGCGGGGGGGGGTGAAAAACTGTTTTTT
CASKTLTAGGGEKLFF
>TRBV19|-|TRBJ2-5|-
TGTGCCAGTAGCGGAGAAGAGACCCAGTACTTC
CASSGEETQYF
>TRBV20-1|many|TRBJ2-1|TRBD2
TGCAGTGCCCAACTGTCTGCTAGCGGGTACAATGAGCAGTTCTTC
CSAQLSASGYNEQFF
>TRBV7-2|many|TRBJ1-2|-
TGTGCCAGCAGCTTAGGCGGTGGGGGTTCCTATGGCTACACCTTC
CASSLGGGGSYGYTF
>TRBV20-1|many|TRBJ2-5|-
TGCAGTGCCCCAGGGTCGATCCAAGAGACCCAGTACTTC
CSAPGSIQETQYF
>TRBV3-1|many|TRBJ2-7|TRBD2
TGTGCCAGCAGCCAAGACGGGGGGATCGAGCAGTACTTC
CASSQDGGIEQYF
>TRBV4-2|-|TRBJ2-1|TRBD2
TGTGCCAGCAGCCAACCGGGACTAGGGTATGAGCAGTTCTTC
CASSQPGLGYEQFF
>TRBV12-3/TRBV12-4|medium-sized|TRBJ1-6|-
TGTGCCAGCTCCCCCCGGGTTGGTTCACCCCTCCACTTT
CASSPRVGSPLHF
>TRBV2|-|TRBJ2-3|-
TGTGCCAGCAGTGAAGCGGGGGTAAACACAGATACGCAGTATTTT
CASSEAGVNTDTQYF
>TRBV7-8|many|TRBJ2-3|TRBD2
TGTGCCAGCAGCTTACCCGGACTAGCGGGGGGGCCCACAGATACGCAGTATTTT
CASSLPGLAGGPTDTQYF
>TRBV5-3|medium-sized|TRBJ2-7|-
TGTGCCAGATATGGGGACGGTTGGTCTTCCTACGAGCAGTACTTC
CARYGDGWSSYEQYF
>TRBV5-1|many|TRBJ1-4|-
TGCGCCAGCAGCTCCAGTTACAGGCCAGCTAATGAAAAACTGTTTTTT
CASSSSYRPANEKLFF
>TRBV4-1|medium-sized|TRBJ1-4|-
TGCGCCAGCAGAAATGACGAAAAACTGTTTTTT
CASRNDEKLFF
>TRBV6-1|-|TRBJ1-2|TRBD1
TGTGCCAGCACCAAAGACAGGGGAGTATATGGCTACACCTTC
CASTKDRGVYGYTF
>TRBV7-2|medium-sized|TRBJ2-7|TRBD2
TGTGCCAGCAGCTCCCGTACTAGCGGGGTCCGCGAGCAGTACTTC
CASSSRTSGVREQYF
>TRBV27|medium-sized|TRBJ1-4|-
TGTGCCAGCAGGAGGACAGCCACTGCAACTAATGAAAAACTGTTTTTT
CASRRTATATNEKLFF
>TRBV25-1|medium-sized|TRBJ2-7|TRBD1
TGTGCCAGCAGGCCAAACCAGGGGGCCTCCTACGAGCAGTACTTC
CASRPNQGASYEQYF
>TRBV12-3/TRBV12-4|medium-sized|TRBJ1-5|-
TGTGCCAGCAGTTTCGGAAGTTCTCAGCATTTT
CASSFGSSQHF
>TRBV7-2|-|TRBJ2-5|TRBD2
TGTGCCAGCAGCTTAATGAGGACTAGTGAAGAGACCCAGTACTTC
CASSLMRTSEETQYF
>TRBV7-9|medium-sized|TRBJ2-1|TRBD1
TGTGCCAGCAGCAAGAACCGTCGGACAGGGCTATTCGATGAGCAGTTCTTC
CASSKNRRTGLFDEQFF
>TRBV14|medium-sized|TRBJ1-6|-
TGTGCCAGCAGCCAAGAGGGTTATTCACCCCTCCACTTT
CASSQEGYSPLHF
>TRBV28|many|TRBJ1-4|-
TGTGCCAGCAGTTTCGGGGAGGGAGGGACTAATGAAAAACTGTTTTTT
CASSFGEGGTNEKLFF
>TRBV6-5|-|TRBJ2-3|TRBD2
TGTGCCAGCAGTCCCAGGGGACTAGCGGAAGATACGCAGTATTTT
CASSPRGLAEDTQYF
>TRBV3-1|medium-sized|TRBJ1-5|-
TGTGCCAGCAGCCAAGGGGCCCCTAATCAGCCCCAGCATTTT
CASSQGAPNQPQHF